The 18 T cell receptor beta chains below all came from one sample that was sequenced in a study of CD8 T cells in Susac syndrome. Random hexamers primed reverse transcription of about 0.45 to 1 ug RNA. MiXCR, applied by TCRdb to the immunoSEQ multiplex PCR reads, yields one record per CDR3 protein. Altogether 130,000 to 150,000 distinct CDR3 sequences are present, approximately 95% being singletons, with the ten largest covering 0.27%. The specimen sequenced was CD8+ T cells from PBMCs. These receptor sequences come from a human donor in good health.

J is TRBJ2-5 and V is TRBV11-2; 8 nucleotides match TRBD1. The length of the CDR3 is 13 residues. The V and J ends lost 4 bases and 5 bases, in that order; junction bases with no gene match: 3. Germline V CDR1 and CDR2: SGHAT, FQNNGV. CDR3 coding DNA: TGTGCCAGCAGCTACGACAGGGGTGAGACCCAGTACTTC. Amino acids: CASSYDRGETQYF.

V and J are TRBV20-1 and TRBJ1-2; maybe TRBD1 (5 bases). In germline, CDR1 is DFQATT, CDR2 SNEGSKA (reference sequence). CDR3 length: 14 residues. Between the trimmed V and J ends, which lost 5 bases and 6 bases, there was a span of 19 bases. The DNA for the CDR3 is TGCAGTGCTTCCAGACAGTCGGGACGCGATGGCTACACCTTC. This gives the protein CSASRQSGRDGYTF.

This sequence joins TRBV9 and TRBJ2-3; no definite D call. CDR1 and CDR2 (germline): SGDLS, YYNGEE. The CDR3 runs to 12 residues. Deletions cut 3 bases from V and 4 bases from J, with 6 bases between. This CDR3 reads CASSESADTQYF. The CDR3 DNA follows: TGTGCCAGCAGCGAATCTGCAGATACGCAGTATTTT.

This clonotype was detected a few times. The chain links TRBV7-9 to TRBJ2-7; D is perhaps TRBD2 (5 bases). The germline V and J ends were trimmed by 4 bases and 4 bases, with 11 bases remaining between them. CDR1 is SEHNR and CDR2 is FQNEAQ in the germline V gene (reference sequence). The CDR3 sequence is 13 residues long. The DNA of the CDR3 is TGTGCCAGCAGCTCCGGGGTCAGTTACGAGCAGTACTTC. Amino acids: CASSSGVSYEQYF.

The rearrangement joins TRBV7-2 to TRBJ2-1; the match to TRBD2 covers 9 bases. Germline V gene data show CDR1 as SGHTA and CDR2 as FQGNSA. The CDR3 extends over 15 amino acids. Trimming removed 1 base from V and 8 bases from J; junction bases left unmatched: 6. The CDR3 DNA is TGTGCCAGCAGCTTAGTTGGACTAGCGTCCTATGAGCAGTTCTTC. This gives the protein CASSLVGLASYEQFF.

This chain links TRBV14 with TRBJ2-7; 9 nucleotides line up with TRBD1. V lost 1 base to trimming and J lost 3 bases; unmatched junction nucleotides: 4. The germline V gene encodes CDR1 SGHDN and CDR2 FVKESK. This CDR3 has 15 amino acids. The CDR3: CASSQGQGEFYEQYF. For the CDR3, the DNA is TGTGCCAGCAGCCAAGGACAGGGGGAGTTCTACGAGCAGTACTTC. The full variable domain, in which reference TRBV14 and TRBJ2-7 provide the parts outside the CDR3, is EAGVTQFPSHSVIEKGQTVTLRCDPISGHDNLYWYRRVMGKEIKFLLHFVKESKQDESGMPNNRFLAERTGGTYSTLKVQPAELEDSGVYFCASSQGQGEFYEQYFGPGTRLTVT.

Concerning this clonotype: At one end the junction does not follow the germline gene, possibly because of a read error. This chain connects TRBV11-2 to TRBJ2-3; TRBD2 matches 13 bases. Germline V gene data show CDR1 as SGHAT and CDR2 as FQNNGV. This CDR3 is built from 18 residues. This CDR3 is CASSQTGRTSGRTDTQFF. CDR3 DNA sequence: TGTGCCAGCAGCCAAACAGGGCGGACTAGCGGGAGAACAGATACGCAGTTTTTT.

The chain combines TRBV24-1 with TRBJ2-2; D gene ambiguous. CDR1 and CDR2 from the germline V gene are KGHDR and SFDVKD. This CDR3 comprises 14 residues. V was clipped by 10 bases and J by 4 bases, with 15 bases between them. The CDR3 region has the DNA TGTGCCACTATGACGCCGGGCCGCACCGGGGAGCTGTTTTTT. Translating it yields CATMTPGRTGELFF.

The gene calls are TRBV27 and TRBJ1-1; D ambiguous. Germline CDR1 reads MNHEY; CDR2 reads SMNVEV (reference sequence). V lost 4 bases to trimming and J lost 4 bases, with 10 bases between them. The length of the CDR3 is 13 residues. CDR3: CASSWEVTTEAFF. The CDR3 coding sequence is TGTGCCAGCAGTTGGGAGGTTACCACTGAAGCTTTCTTT.

V and J are TRBV7-6 and TRBJ2-5; TRBD2 aligns across 10 bases. Germline CDR1 is SGHVS and CDR2 is FNYEAQ. This CDR3 region has 15 residues. V gave up 5 bases and J gave up 1 base; unmatched junction bases: 4. The CDR3 DNA reads TGTGCCAGCAGCCTCAAGCGGGAGGGCCAAGAGACCCAGTACTTC. Its protein is CASSLKREGQETQYF.

The J gene is TRBJ1-4, the V gene TRBV4-1, with D perhaps TRBD1 (6 bases). CDR3 length equals 17 residues. Germline-derived CDR1 and CDR2 are MGHRA and YSYEKL. V lost 0 bases to trimming and J lost 6 bases, with 17 bases between them. The CDR3 sequence: CASSQDARGARYEKLFF. The DNA for the CDR3 is TGCGCCAGCAGCCAAGATGCCAGGGGCGCACGGTATGAAAAACTGTTTTTT.

V usage is TRBV9 and J usage is TRBJ2-1; 7 positions match TRBD2. Trimming took 3 bases from V and 5 from J; bases not matched to a gene: 5. Germline V gene data show CDR1 as SGDLS and CDR2 as YYNGEE. CDR3 length: 14 amino acids. CDR3 sequence (DNA): TGTGCCAGCAGCGCGGGAGGTCCCCACAATGAGCAGTTCTTC. Its translation is CASSAGGPHNEQFF.

This rearrangement joins TRBV2 to TRBJ2-5; D may be TRBD1 (5 bases). CDR3 size: 12 residues. Germline loops: CDR1 SNHLY, CDR2 FYNNEI. Trimming stripped 9 bases from V and 5 bases from J, with 13 bases between. CDR3 coding DNA: TGTGCCAGTATGACAGTTCACGAGACCCAGTACTTC. This sequence encodes CASMTVHETQYF.

A few counts support this clonotype. The chain has TRBV7-9 and TRBJ2-2, with D uncertain. The germline V and J ends were trimmed by 5 bases and 3 bases, with 7 bases remaining between them. The CDR3 extends over 13 amino acids. Germline loops: CDR1 SEHNR, CDR2 FQNEAQ (reference sequence). The DNA for the CDR3 is TGTGCCAGCAGCCCCCCTTACACCGGGGAGCTGTTTTTT. This gives the protein CASSPPYTGELFF.

The rearrangement links TRBV28 to TRBJ1-5; D might be TRBD1 (5 bases). Germline CDR1 MDHEN, CDR2 SYDVKM. V lost 5 bases to trimming and J lost 4 bases, with 18 bases between them. The CDR3 is 16 residues long. For the CDR3, the DNA is TGTGCCAGCAGTATCCCTAGGAGGGGCGTGAATCAGCCCCAGCATTTT. Residues: CASSIPRRGVNQPQHF. The full variable domain, with the rest looked up from reference TRBV28 and TRBJ1-5, is DVKVTQSSRYLVKRTGEKVFLECVQDMDHENMFWYRQDPGLGLRLIYFSYDVKMKEKGDIPEGYSVSREKKERFSLILESASTNQTSMYLCASSIPRRGVNQPQHFGDGTRLSIL.

The J gene is TRBJ2-1, the V gene TRBV24-1; maybe TRBD1 (6 bases). CDR1 and CDR2 (germline): KGHDR, SFDVKD. Trimming shortened V by 4 bases and J by 7 bases, and 13 bases separated the two germline ends. CDR3 length: 14 residues. CDR3 residues: CATSEAGEVNEQFF. In DNA form, the CDR3 reads TGTGCCACCAGTGAGGCAGGGGAAGTAAATGAGCAGTTCTTC.

The CDR3 sequence: CASEGTDTQYF. The CDR3 DNA reads TGTGCCAGCGAGGGGACAGATACGCAGTATTTT. The chain is built from TRBV6-6 and TRBJ2-3; D is perhaps TRBD1 or TRBD2 (5 bases each). CDR1 MNHNY and CDR2 SVGAGI come from the germline V gene (reference sequence). The CDR3 length is 11 residues. The V end was cut by 8 bases, the J end by 3 bases, with 6 bases between.

The chain employs TRBV27 and TRBJ2-5, with 8 bases matching TRBD2. This CDR3 region has 14 residues. V was clipped by 7 bases and J by 4 bases; unmatched bases: 8. CDR1 is MNHEY, CDR2 SMNVEV, per germline (reference sequence). CDR3 DNA sequence: TGTGCCAGCACCCCACTGGCGGGAGGAGAGACCCAGTACTTC. This encodes CASTPLAGGETQYF.